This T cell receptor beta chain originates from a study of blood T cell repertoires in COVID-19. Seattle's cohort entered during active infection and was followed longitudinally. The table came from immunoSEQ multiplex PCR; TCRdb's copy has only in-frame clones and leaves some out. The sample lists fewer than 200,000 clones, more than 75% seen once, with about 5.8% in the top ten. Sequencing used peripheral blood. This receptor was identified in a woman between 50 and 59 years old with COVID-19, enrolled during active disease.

DNA of the CDR3: TGTGCCAGCAGCTTCCAAATCAGGGTGAAATGGGATGGCTACACCTTC. Amino acids: CASSFQIRVKWDGYTF. The chain is built from TRBV13 and TRBJ1-2; a possible D gene is TRBD1 (5 bases). Germline CDR1 is PRHDT and CDR2 is FYEKMQ (reference sequence). The CDR3 loop spans 16 amino acids. V lost 3 bases, J lost 6 bases, and 20 bases lay in between.